This T cell receptor beta chain was documented in a study of regulatory T cells in long-lasting Graves disease. This CDR3 contains 18 residues. V lost 6 bases to trimming and J lost 2 bases; unmatched junction nucleotides: 13. CDR1 and CDR2 (germline): MNHEY, SMNVEV (reference sequence). Through Arm-PCR of CDR3 regions and iRepertoire HTBI primers, TCR beta libraries were built. TCRdb used MiXCR to reprocess the multiplex PCR reads, holding one entry per CDR3 protein. Of about 310,000 distinct CDR3 sequences listed, around a fifth were seen once; the top ten hold just over 55%. Time point noted: persistent/refractory GD, antithyroid drugs over 5 years with positive TRAb. The authors made the TCR library using RNA they extracted from PBMCs. This clonotype was observed at least ten times.

Sequenced material: peripheral blood mononuclear cells (PBMCs), taken when the disease was refractory, from a patient treated with antithyroid drugs. The gene calls are TRBV27 and TRBJ2-6; 7 positions agree with TRBD2. The TCR comes from a female donor with Graves disease. CDR3 amino acids: CASSLSPGAGAGANVLTF. CDR3 coding DNA: TGTGCCAGCAGCTTGTCGCCTGGTGCGGGGGCTGGGGCCAACGTCCTGACTTTC.